This T cell receptor (beta chain) was obtained from a study of T cell responses to AZD1222 COVID-19 vaccine. Study-wide results and caveats: Spike-specific TCR breadth and depth rose after two AZD1222 doses.

Germline CDR1 is SGHNT and CDR2 is YYREEE (reference sequence). The CDR3 has 16 amino acids. The junction had 9 bases not matched to a gene; V was cut back by 1 base and J by 6 bases. Comment on this clone: Its antigen is as yet unknown.

Produced via immunoSEQ multiplex PCR; TCRdb's table is partial and in-frame only. The data show 110,000 to 150,000 clones, more than 75% seen once. The TCR comes from an adult who received the AZD1222 COVID-19 vaccine. V usage is TRBV5-4 and J usage is TRBJ2-2; TRBD2 agrees at 7 bases. The sequences come from peripheral blood, collected 28 days after the second AZD1222 dose. The CDR3 loop is CASSLWGGDRAGELFF. For the CDR3, the DNA is TGTGCCAGCAGCTTGTGGGGAGGGGATCGCGCCGGGGAGCTGTTTTTT.